This TCR beta chain emerged from a study of long-term antiretroviral therapy in people with HIV. The CDR3 runs 16 residues. V gave up 0 bases and J gave up 8 bases, with 16 bases separating them. Germline V gene data show CDR1 as SGHVS and CDR2 as FNYEAQ. This clone has more than one count but fewer than ten. What it recognizes is unknown. This was the immunoSEQ v3.0 assay at survey level. Sequencing was directed toward about 40,000-55,000 T-cell genomes in each sample. Using immunoSEQ multiplex PCR, the repertoire was profiled, and TCRdb retains in-frame clones only, with some absent. The sample has 48,000 or so clones; around 80% are singletons. Donors needed at least one pre-ART PBMC sample plus at least two post-ART samples. General observations from the study: Records did not include ART adherence, viral resistance or therapy changes.

The V call is TRBV7-6, the J call TRBJ1-4, with a tentative D call TRBD1 (6 bases). The sequencing here drew on unsorted PBMCs, taken 0.8 years after starting antiretroviral therapy. This sequence originates from a woman aged 18-35 years with HIV. Here the CDR3 reads CASSLAPDSSGEKLFF. As DNA, the CDR3 is TGTGCCAGCAGCTTAGCTCCGGACAGCTCGGGGGAAAAACTGTTTTTT.